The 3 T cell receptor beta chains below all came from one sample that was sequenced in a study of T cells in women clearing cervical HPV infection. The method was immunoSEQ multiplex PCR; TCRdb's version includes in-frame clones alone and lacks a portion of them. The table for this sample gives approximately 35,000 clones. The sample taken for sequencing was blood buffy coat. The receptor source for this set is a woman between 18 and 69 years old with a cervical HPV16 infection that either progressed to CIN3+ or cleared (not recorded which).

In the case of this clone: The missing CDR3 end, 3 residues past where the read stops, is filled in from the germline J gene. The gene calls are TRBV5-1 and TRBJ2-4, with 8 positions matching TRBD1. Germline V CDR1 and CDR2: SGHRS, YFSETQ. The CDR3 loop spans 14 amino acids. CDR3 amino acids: CASSLEGQAYGQYF. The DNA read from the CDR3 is TGCGCCAGCAGCTTGGAGGGACAGGCTTATGGT.

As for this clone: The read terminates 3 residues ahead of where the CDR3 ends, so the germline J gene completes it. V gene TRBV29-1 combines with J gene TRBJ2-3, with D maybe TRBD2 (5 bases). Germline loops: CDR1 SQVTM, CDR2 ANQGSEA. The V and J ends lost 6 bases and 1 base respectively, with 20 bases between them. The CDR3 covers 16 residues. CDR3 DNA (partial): TGCAGCGTCCCCACGCCCGTGACTATTGGCACAGATACG. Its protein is CSVPTPVTIGTDT. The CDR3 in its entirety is CSVPTPVTIGTDTQYF.

CDR3 bases read: TGTGCCAGCAGCCGGTCGGGCGGGGGGGCGGACGAG. The encoded protein is CASSRSGGGADE. The entire CDR3 protein is CASSRSGGGADEQYF. The rearrangement uses TRBV11-2 and TRBJ2-7, with 9 bases identical to TRBD2. The read terminates 3 residues ahead of where the CDR3 ends, so the germline J gene completes it. The CDR3 loop spans 15 amino acids. The germline gives CDR1 SGHAT, CDR2 FQNNGV. Trimming took 5 bases from V and 5 from J; bases not matched to a gene: 10.